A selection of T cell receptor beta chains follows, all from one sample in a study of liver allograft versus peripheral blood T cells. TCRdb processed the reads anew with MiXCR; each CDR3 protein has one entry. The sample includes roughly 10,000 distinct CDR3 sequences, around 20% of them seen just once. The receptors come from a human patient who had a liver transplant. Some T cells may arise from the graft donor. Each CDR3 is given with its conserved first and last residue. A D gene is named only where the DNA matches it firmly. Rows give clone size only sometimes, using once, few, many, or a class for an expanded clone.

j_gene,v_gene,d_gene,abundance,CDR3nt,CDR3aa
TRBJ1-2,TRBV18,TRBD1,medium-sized,TGTGCCAGCTCACCAGGGCAGGGGGACTATGGCTACACCTTC,CASSPGQGDYGYTF
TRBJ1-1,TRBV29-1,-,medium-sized,TGCAGCGTTGCCGGACAGCTAAACACTGAAGCTTTCTTT,CSVAGQLNTEAFF
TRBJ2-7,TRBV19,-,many,TGTGCCAGTAGTATGGGTCAGGCCTTTAACTACGAGCAGTACTTC,CASSMGQAFNYEQYF
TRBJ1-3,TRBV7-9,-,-,TGTGCCAGCAGCTTAATGAGGGGCCACTCTGGAAACACCATATATTTT,CASSLMRGHSGNTIYF
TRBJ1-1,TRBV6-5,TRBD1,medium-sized,TGTGCCACCATTATCCAGGCAGGGGGGAACACTGAAGCTTTCTTT,CATIIQAGGNTEAFF
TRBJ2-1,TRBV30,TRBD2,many,TGTGCCTGGAGTGGGGCGGGGGGGCAAAGCTCCTACAATGAGCAGTTCTTC,CAWSGAGGQSSYNEQFF
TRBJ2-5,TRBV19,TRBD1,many,TGTGCCAGTAGTTATGGGGGACAGGGACAAGAGACCCAGTACTTC,CASSYGGQGQETQYF
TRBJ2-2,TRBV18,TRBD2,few,TGTGCCAGCTCACCATGGACTAGCGGGGTTACCGGGGAGCTGTTTTTT,CASSPWTSGVTGELFF
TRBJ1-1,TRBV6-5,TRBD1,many,TGTGCCAGCAGCCGCCCGCCCCCGGACAGGGGGCAAGCTTTCTTT,CASSRPPPDRGQAFF
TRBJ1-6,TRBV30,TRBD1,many,TGTGCCTGGTCCGGGACAGGCAATTCACCCCTCCACTTT,CAWSGTGNSPLHF
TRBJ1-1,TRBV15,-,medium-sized,TGTGCCACCAGCAGAACCGTGACCACTGAAGCTTTCTTT,CATSRTVTTEAFF
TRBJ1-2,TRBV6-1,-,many,TGTGCCAGCAGTGAAGCGGACAGACTCCTCTGGGAAGGCTACACCTTC,CASSEADRLLWEGYTF
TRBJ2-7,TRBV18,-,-,TGTGCCAGCTCACTCTCCCGGGACACTAGCTACGAGCAGTACTTC,CASSLSRDTSYEQYF
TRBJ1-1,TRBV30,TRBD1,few,TGTGCCTGGGCGGGACAGCCCGGGGGAGCTTTCTTT,CAWAGQPGGAFF
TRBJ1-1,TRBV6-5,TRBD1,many,TGTGCCAGCAGTTACTCAACAGGGGGCACTGAAGCTTTCTTT,CASSYSTGGTEAFF
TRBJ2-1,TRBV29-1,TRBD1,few,TGCAGCGTTGTGGGGGGACAGGGGGCGGATGAGCAGTTCTTC,CSVVGGQGADEQFF
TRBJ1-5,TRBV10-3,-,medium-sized,TGTGCCATCAGTGATCGGGGGCAAAGCAATCAGCCCCAGCATTTT,CAISDRGQSNQPQHF
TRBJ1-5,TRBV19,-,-,TGTGCCAGTAGTATGAGGGGAGGAGGGAGCAATCAGCCCCAGCATTTT,CASSMRGGGSNQPQHF
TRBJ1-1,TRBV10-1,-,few,TGCGCCAGCAGTGAAACGACGAACACTGAAGCTTTCTTT,CASSETTNTEAFF
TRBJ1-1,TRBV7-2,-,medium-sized,TGTGCCAGCAGCTTCGAAGTGAACACTGAAGCTTTCTTT,CASSFEVNTEAFF
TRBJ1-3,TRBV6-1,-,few,TGTGCCAGCAGTGAAGTGGAGGGGTCGGGTGGAAACACCATATATTTT,CASSEVEGSGGNTIYF
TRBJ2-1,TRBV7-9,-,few,TGTGCCAGCAGCTTAGGGAGCTACAATGAGCAGTTCTTC,CASSLGSYNEQFF
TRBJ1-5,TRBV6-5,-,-,TGTGCCAGCAGTTATAGGATGGGGGCCAATCAGCCCCAGCATTTT,CASSYRMGANQPQHF
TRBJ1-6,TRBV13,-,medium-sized,TGTGCCAGCAGCTTCGGAGACCCCAGAATCTATAATTCACCCCTCCACTTT,CASSFGDPRIYNSPLHF
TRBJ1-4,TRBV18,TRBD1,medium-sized,TGTGCCAGCTCGCCGGACAGGGGAGGTGAAAAACTGTTTTTT,CASSPDRGGEKLFF
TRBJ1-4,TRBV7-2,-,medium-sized,TGTGCCAGCACCCCCGGAGGTACGGGGGCCGGGGAAAAACTGTTTTTT,CASTPGGTGAGEKLFF
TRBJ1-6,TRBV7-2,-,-,TGTGCCAGCAGCTATTCAGGGGAGAGCTCACCCCTCCACTTT,CASSYSGESSPLHF
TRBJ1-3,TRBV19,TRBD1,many,TGTGCCAGTAGTATAGCCCCCGGACAGGGTGGAAACACCATATATTTT,CASSIAPGQGGNTIYF
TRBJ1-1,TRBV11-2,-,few,TGTGCCAGCAGCTTTCTCAGGGGCGCGGGGTACACTGAAGCTTTCTTT,CASSFLRGAGYTEAFF
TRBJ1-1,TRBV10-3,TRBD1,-,TGTGCCATCAGAGGACAGGGGTTAAGGAACACTGAAGCTTTCTTT,CAIRGQGLRNTEAFF
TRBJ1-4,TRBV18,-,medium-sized,TGTGCCAGCTCACTTTCCGGCGGTCTTAATGAAAAACTGTTTTTT,CASSLSGGLNEKLFF